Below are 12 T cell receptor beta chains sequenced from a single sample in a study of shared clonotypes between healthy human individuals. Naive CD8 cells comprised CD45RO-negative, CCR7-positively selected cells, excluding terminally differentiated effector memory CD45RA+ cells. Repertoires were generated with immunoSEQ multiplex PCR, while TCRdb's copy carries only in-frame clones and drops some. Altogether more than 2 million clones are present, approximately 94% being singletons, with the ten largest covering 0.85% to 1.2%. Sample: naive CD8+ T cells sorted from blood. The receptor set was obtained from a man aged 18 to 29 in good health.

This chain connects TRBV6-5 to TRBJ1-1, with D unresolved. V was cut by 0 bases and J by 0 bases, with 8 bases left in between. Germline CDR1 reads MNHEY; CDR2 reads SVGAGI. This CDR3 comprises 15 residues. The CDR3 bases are TGTGCCAGCAGTTACTCGGCACGGGTGAACACTGAAGCTTTCTTT. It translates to CASSYSARVNTEAFF.

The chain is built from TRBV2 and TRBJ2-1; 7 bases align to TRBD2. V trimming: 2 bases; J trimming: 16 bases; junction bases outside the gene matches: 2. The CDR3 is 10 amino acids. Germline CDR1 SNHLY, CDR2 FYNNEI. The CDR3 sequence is CASSESGGFF. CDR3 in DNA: TGTGCCAGCAGTGAATCGGGGGGATTCTTC.

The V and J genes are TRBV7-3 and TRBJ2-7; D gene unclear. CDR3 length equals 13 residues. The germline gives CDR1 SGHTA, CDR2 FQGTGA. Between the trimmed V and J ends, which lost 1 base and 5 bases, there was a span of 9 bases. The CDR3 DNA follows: TGTGCCAGCAGCTTAAGTCCCACCCACGAGCAGTACTTC. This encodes CASSLSPTHEQYF.

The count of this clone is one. The CDR3 is CASSSGQGHEQFF. In nucleotides, the CDR3 is TGTGCCAGCAGCTCGGGACAGGGCCATGAGCAGTTCTTC. V usage is TRBV13 and J usage is TRBJ2-1; 9 bases align to TRBD1. The V segment lost 4 bases and the J segment 8 bases; nucleotides outside the gene matches: 3. The CDR3 runs to 13 residues. CDR1 is PRHDT and CDR2 is FYEKMQ in the germline V gene (reference sequence).

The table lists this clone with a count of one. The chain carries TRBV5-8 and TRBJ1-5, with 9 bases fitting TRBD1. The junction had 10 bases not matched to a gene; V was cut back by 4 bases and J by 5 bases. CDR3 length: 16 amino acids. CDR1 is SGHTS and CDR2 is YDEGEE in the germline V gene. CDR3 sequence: CASSPWTGEGDQPQHF. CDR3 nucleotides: TGTGCCAGCAGCCCTTGGACAGGGGAGGGCGATCAGCCCCAGCATTTT.

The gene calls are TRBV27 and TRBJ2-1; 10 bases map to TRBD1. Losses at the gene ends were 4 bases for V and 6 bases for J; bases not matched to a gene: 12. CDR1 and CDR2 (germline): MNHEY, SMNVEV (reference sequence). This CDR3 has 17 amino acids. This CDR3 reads CASSSGQGRSGLNEQFF. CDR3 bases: TGTGCCAGCAGTTCGGGACAGGGGAGATCTGGCCTCAATGAGCAGTTCTTC.

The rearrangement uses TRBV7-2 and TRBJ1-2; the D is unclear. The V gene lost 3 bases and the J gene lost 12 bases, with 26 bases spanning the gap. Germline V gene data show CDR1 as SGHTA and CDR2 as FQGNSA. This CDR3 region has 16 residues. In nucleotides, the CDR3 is TGTGCCAGCAGCTTGGACTTTTTGAGTACGGAGTTAAGGGACACCTTC. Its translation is CASSLDFLSTELRDTF.

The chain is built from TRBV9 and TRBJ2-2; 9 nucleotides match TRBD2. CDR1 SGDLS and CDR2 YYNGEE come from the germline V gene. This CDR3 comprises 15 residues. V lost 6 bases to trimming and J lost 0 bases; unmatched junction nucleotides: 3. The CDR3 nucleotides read TGTGCCAGCACTAGCGGGGACTCGAACACCGGGGAGCTGTTTTTT. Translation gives CASTSGDSNTGELFF.

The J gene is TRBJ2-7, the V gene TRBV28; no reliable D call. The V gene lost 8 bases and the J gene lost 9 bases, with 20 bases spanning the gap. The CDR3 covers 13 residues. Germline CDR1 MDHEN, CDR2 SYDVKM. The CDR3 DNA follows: TGTGCCAGCCACAGAACCTCTACGAAGGGGCAGTACTTC. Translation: CASHRTSTKGQYF.

This chain's CDR3 is CASSDGTGETQYF. The CDR3 nucleotides are TGTGCCAGCAGCGATGGGACGGGCGAGACCCAGTACTTC. The genes are TRBV9 and TRBJ2-5; the D gene could be TRBD1 or TRBD2 (5 bases each). Germline V gives CDR1 SGDLS, CDR2 YYNGEE. The CDR3 sequence is 13 residues long. V was cut by 3 bases and J by 5 bases, with 11 bases left in between.

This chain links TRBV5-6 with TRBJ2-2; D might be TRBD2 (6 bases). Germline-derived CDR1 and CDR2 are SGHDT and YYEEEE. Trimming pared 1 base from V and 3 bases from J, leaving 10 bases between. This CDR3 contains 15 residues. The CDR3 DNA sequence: TGTGCCAGCAGCTTGCAGGACTACCACACCGGGGAGCTGTTTTTT. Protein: CASSLQDYHTGELFF.

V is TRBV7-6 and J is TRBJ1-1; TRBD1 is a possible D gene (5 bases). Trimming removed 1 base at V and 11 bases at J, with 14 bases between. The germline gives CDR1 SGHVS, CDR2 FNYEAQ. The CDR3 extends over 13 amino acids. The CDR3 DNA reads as TGTGCCAGCAGCTTAGGAGGTTCACAGGAGGCTTTCTTT. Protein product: CASSLGGSQEAFF.